These 7 T cell receptor beta chains were sequenced from one sample in a study of tissue T cells after allogeneic stem cell transplantation (dated by TCRdb to 2021 to 2024). The library relied on the immunoSEQ multiplex PCR assay. TCRdb carries this immuneACCESS record with in-frame sequences only. Its versions omit some clonotypes, under half of them owing to an unresolved V gene in the studies checked, with the rest unexplained. The sample yields fewer than 30,000 clones; about 85% were counted once. Over 3% of the sample belongs to the ten largest clones. This specimen's time point label, interpreted: recipient (host-origin) PBMCs collected before allo-HCT. The source material was blood, sampled before transplantation. Receptors originate from a woman aged 18-55 years who later had graft-versus-host disease after an allogeneic stem cell transplant.

The rearrangement joins TRBV29-1 to TRBJ1-1; D gene uncertain. Trimming took 5 bases from V and 0 from J, leaving 10 bases between them. Germline loops: CDR1 SQVTM, CDR2 ANQGSEA. The length of the CDR3 is 13 residues. The CDR3 DNA sequence: TGCAGCGTTAATATCGGGATGAACACTGAAGCTTTCTTT. It is translated as CSVNIGMNTEAFF.

This clone was counted only a few times. The CDR3 coding sequence is TGCGCCAGCAGGACTAGCGGGTTCAATGAGCAGTTCTTC. Its protein product is CASRTSGFNEQFF. J is TRBJ2-1 and V is TRBV5-1; 10 nucleotides line up with TRBD2. V shed 5 bases and J 6 bases; nucleotides not matched to a gene: 2. This CDR3 is 13 amino acids long. Germline V gene lookup returns CDR1 SGHRS and CDR2 YFSETQ.

This clone was seen a handful of times. CDR3 sequence (DNA): TGTGCCAGCAGTCTGCTCTCCACAGGCTCCTATGGCTACACCTTC. This encodes CASSLLSTGSYGYTF. The J gene is TRBJ1-2, the V gene TRBV28; D possibly corresponds to TRBD1 (5 bases). Per the germline V gene, CDR1 is MDHEN and CDR2 is SYDVKM. This CDR3 region has 15 residues. Trimming stripped 5 bases from V and 4 bases from J, with 17 bases between.

V usage is TRBV7-8 and J usage is TRBJ1-2; TRBD1 matches 8 bases. The V and J ends lost 5 bases and 8 bases, in that order; junction bases with no gene match: 1. CDR3 length: 11 amino acids. Germline assignment: CDR1 SGHVS and CDR2 FQNEAQ. The DNA for the CDR3 is TGTGCCAGCAGCCGGACAGGGGGCTACACCTTC. As protein: CASSRTGGYTF.

CDR3 loop: CASKNRLENTEAFF. The CDR3 nucleotides are TGTGCCAGTAAAAACAGGTTGGAGAACACTGAAGCTTTCTTT. J is TRBJ1-1 and V is TRBV7-2; D is perhaps TRBD1 (5 bases). V was cut by 9 bases and J by 1 base, with 15 bases left in between. Germline-derived CDR1 and CDR2 are SGHTA and FQGNSA. This CDR3 contains 14 residues.

CDR3 coding DNA: TGTGCCAGCAGCTTGGGGGAGGGGGCTGAAGCTTTCTTT. Translation: CASSLGEGAEAFF. This chain uses TRBV5-5 with TRBJ1-1; D possibly corresponds to TRBD1 (6 bases). V lost 0 bases and J lost 6, with 9 bases in between. Germline-derived CDR1 and CDR2 are SGHKS and YYEKEE (reference sequence). The CDR3 runs to 13 residues.

The rearrangement links TRBV7-8 to TRBJ1-1, with 7 positions matching TRBD1. The CDR3 has 21 amino acids. The junction had 22 bases not matched to a gene; V was cut back by 0 bases and J by 3 bases. The germline V gene encodes CDR1 SGHVS and CDR2 FQNEAQ. The CDR3 here is CASSLAARRGGNRDGHTEAFF. In DNA form, the CDR3 reads TGTGCCAGCAGCTTAGCTGCCCGCAGGGGGGGCAATAGGGATGGGCACACTGAAGCTTTCTTT.